This T cell receptor (beta chain) came from a study of neurological immune-mediated disorders. CDR3 length equals 16 residues. CDR1 is DFQATT, CDR2 SNEGSKA, per germline (reference sequence). V lost 5 bases and J lost 4; bases outside the gene matches: 15. 5'RACE employing 10-nucleotide random UMIs yielded the cDNA. The yield of each sequencing run was over 160 million TCR-beta sequences from 15-18 subjects. TCRdb called the 5' RACE reads again in MiXCR, with one record for every CDR3 protein. The sample has approximately 77,000 distinct CDR3 sequences, about 9.5% seen once; the top ten hold 1.7%. Unsorted libraries were prepared from 2 million PBMCs held at -80 C.

This chain connects TRBV20-1 to TRBJ2-3; 7 nucleotides line up with TRBD2. The sample comprised PBMCs. The sequence was obtained from a man aged 50 to 60 in good health. The CDR3 DNA is TGCAGTGCTCCCTGGTCCGGACTAGTGTCCTCAGATACGCAGTATTTT. Its translation: CSAPWSGLVSSDTQYF.